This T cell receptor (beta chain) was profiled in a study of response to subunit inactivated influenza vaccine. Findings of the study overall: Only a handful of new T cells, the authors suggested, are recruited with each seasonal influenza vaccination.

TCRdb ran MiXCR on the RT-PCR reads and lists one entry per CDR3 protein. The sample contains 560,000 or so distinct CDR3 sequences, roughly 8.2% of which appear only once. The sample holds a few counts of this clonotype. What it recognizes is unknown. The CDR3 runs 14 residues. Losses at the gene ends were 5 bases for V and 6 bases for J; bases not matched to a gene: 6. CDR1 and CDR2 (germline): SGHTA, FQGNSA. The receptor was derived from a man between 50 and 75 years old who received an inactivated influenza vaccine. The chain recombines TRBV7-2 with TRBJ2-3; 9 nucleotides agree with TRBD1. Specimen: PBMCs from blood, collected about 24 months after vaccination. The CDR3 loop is CASSLDRGRDTQYF. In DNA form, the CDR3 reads TGTGCCAGCAGCCTCGACAGGGGGAGGGATACGCAGTATTTT.